This TCR beta chain was identified in a study of cytomegalovirus exposure and HLA in healthy donors. 13 Jbeta primers and 60 Vbeta primers were used for the PCR. Data came from immunoSEQ multiplex PCR; TCRdb stores just in-frame clones and leaves some out. This table has around 200,000 clones, over 60% appearing once. The source material was PBMCs. The TCR comes from a man in his forties or fifties in good health and CMV-seronegative.

The CDR3 loop reads CASSQDRGSYGYTF. In DNA form, the CDR3 reads TGTGCCAGCAGCCAAGATCGCGGGAGCTATGGCTACACCTTC. V and J are TRBV4-2 and TRBJ1-2; no firm D call. CDR3 length: 14 amino acids. Germline CDR1 and CDR2: LGHNA and YNFKEQ. The germline V and J ends were trimmed by 0 bases and 4 bases, with 9 bases remaining between them.